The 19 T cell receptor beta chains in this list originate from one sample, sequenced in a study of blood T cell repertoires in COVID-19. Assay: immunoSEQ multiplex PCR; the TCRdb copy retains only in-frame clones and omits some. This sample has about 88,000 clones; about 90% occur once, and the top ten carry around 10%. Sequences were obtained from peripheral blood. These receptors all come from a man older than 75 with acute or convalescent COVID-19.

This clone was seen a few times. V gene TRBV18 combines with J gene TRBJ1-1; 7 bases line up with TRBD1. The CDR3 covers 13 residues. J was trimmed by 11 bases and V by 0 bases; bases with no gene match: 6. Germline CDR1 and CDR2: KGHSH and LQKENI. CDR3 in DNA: TGTGCCAGCTCACCACCCGACAGGGTTGAGGCTTTCTTT. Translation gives CASSPPDRVEAFF.

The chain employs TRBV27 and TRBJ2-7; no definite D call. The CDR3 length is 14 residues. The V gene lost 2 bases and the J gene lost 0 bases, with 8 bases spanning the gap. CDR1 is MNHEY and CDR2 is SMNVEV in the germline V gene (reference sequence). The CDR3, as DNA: TGTGCCAGCAGTTTACAGGCAGCCTCCTACGAGCAGTACTTC. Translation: CASSLQAASYEQYF.

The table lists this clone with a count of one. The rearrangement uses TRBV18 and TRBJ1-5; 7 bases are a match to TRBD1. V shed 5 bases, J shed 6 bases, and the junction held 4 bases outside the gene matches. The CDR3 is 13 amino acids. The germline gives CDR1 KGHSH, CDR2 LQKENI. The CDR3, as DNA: TGTGCCAGCTCATCAGGGGGAAGTCAGCCCCAGCATTTT. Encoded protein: CASSSGGSQPQHF.

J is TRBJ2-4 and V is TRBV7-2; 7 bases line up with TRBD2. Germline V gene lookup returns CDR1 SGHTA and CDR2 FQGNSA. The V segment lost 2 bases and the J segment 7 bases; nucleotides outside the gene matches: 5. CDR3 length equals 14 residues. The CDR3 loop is CASSLYLRGNIQYF. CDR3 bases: TGTGCCAGCAGCTTATACCTGCGGGGGAACATTCAGTACTTC.

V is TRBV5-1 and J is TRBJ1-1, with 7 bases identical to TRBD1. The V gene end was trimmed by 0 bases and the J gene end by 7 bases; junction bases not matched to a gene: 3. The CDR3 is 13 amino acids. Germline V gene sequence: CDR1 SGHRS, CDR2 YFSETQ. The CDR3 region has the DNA TGCGCCAGCAGCTTGGAGTCAGGGGGTGAAGCTTTCTTT. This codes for CASSLESGGEAFF.

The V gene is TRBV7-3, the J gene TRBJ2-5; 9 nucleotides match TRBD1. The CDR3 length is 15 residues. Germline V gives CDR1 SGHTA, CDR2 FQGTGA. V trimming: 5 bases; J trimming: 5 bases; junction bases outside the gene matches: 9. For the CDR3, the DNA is TGTGCCAGCAGCCCACGGACAGGGGTGGGGGAGACCCAGTACTTC. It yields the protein CASSPRTGVGETQYF.

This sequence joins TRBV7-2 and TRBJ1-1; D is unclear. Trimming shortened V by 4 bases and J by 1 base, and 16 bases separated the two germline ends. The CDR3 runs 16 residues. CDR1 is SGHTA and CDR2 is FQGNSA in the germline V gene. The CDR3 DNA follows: TGTGCCAGCAGCTCTCGCGCGGGTAGGGCGAACACTGAAGCTTTCTTT. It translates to CASSSRAGRANTEAFF.

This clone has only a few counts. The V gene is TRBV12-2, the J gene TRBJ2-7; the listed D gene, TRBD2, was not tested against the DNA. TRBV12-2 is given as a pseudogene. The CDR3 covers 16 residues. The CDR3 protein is CASRLVMSGETYEQYF. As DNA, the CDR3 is TGTGCAAGTCGCTTAGTAATGAGCGGGGAAACCTACGAGCAGTACTTC.

The CDR3: CASSLSLQGESPLHF. The CDR3 bases are TGTGCCAGCAGCTTATCACTACAGGGGGAGTCACCCCTCCACTTT. The J gene is TRBJ1-6, the V gene TRBV7-9; 8 bases line up with TRBD1. CDR1 is SEHNR and CDR2 is FQNEAQ in the germline V gene (reference sequence). CDR3 length: 15 amino acids. Unmatched junction bases numbered 7, after V lost 2 bases and J lost 10 bases.

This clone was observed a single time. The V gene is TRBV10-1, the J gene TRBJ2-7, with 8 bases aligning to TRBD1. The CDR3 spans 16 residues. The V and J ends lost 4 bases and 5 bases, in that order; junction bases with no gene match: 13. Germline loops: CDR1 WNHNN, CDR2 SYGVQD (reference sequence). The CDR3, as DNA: TGCGCCAGCAGTGCCTTTCCGGGACAGGATTTAAACGAGCAGTACTTC. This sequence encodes CASSAFPGQDLNEQYF.

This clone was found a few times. CDR3 in amino acids: CASSQPGATEAFF. The CDR3 bases are TGTGCCAGCAGCCAGCCAGGGGCCACTGAAGCTTTCTTT. The chain uses TRBV5-4 and TRBJ1-1; tentatively, D is TRBD1 (6 bases). The V end lost 4 bases, the J end lost 4 bases, and 11 bases lay between the germline ends. CDR3 size: 13 residues. Per the germline V gene, CDR1 is SGHNT and CDR2 is YYREEE (reference sequence).

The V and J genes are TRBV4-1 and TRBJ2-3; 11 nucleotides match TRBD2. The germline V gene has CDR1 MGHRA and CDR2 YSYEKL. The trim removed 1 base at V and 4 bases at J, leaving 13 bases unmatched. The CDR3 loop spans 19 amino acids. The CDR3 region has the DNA TGCGCCAGCAGCCAAGGTTGGGATAGCGGGGGGGCCTTGTCAGATACGCAGTATTTT. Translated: CASSQGWDSGGALSDTQYF.

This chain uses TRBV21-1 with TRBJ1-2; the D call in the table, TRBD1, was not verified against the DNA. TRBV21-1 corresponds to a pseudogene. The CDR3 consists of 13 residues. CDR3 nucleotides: TGTGCCAGCAGCAAAAGACAGGGCGATGGCTACACCTTC. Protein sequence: CASSKRQGDGYTF.

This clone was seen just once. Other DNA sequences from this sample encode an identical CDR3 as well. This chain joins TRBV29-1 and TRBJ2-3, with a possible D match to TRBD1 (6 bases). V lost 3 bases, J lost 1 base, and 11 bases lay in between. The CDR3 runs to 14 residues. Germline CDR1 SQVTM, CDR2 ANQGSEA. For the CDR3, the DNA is TGCAGCGTTGACGGGGCAGGGGGCACAGATACGCAGTATTTT. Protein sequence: CSVDGAGGTDTQYF.

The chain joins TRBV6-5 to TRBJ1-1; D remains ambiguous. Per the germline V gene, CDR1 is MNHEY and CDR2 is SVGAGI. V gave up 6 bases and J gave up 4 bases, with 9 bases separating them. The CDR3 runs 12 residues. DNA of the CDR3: TGTGCCAGCAGAAGAGAGGGCACTGAAGCTTTCTTT. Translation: CASRREGTEAFF.

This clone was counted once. CDR3: CASSEPGLALYEQFF. The CDR3 DNA follows: TGTGCCAGTAGTGAGCCGGGACTAGCGCTCTATGAGCAGTTCTTC. The chain recombines TRBV19 with TRBJ2-1, with 10 bases lining up with TRBD2. Trimming removed 5 bases from V and 8 bases from J; junction bases left unmatched: 9. Germline V gene lookup returns CDR1 LNHDA and CDR2 SQIVND (reference sequence). The CDR3 consists of 15 residues.

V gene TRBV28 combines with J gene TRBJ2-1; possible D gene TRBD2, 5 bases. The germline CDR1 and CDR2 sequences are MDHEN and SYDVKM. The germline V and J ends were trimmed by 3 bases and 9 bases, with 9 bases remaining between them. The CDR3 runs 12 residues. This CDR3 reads CASSLRVIEQFF. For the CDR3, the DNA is TGTGCCAGCAGTTTGAGGGTAATTGAGCAGTTCTTC.

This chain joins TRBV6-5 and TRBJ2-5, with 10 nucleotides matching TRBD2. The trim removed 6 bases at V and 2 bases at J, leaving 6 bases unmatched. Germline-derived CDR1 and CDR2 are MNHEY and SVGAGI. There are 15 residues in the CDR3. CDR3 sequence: CASRLAGVPQETQYF. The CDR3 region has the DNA TGTGCCAGCAGGCTAGCGGGGGTCCCTCAAGAGACCCAGTACTTC.

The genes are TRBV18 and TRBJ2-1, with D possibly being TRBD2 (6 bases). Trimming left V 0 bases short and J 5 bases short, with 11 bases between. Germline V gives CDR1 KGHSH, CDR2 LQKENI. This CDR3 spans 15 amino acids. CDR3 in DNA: TGTGCCAGCTCACCACCCGGGAGAGCCCACAATGAGCAGTTCTTC. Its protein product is CASSPPGRAHNEQFF.